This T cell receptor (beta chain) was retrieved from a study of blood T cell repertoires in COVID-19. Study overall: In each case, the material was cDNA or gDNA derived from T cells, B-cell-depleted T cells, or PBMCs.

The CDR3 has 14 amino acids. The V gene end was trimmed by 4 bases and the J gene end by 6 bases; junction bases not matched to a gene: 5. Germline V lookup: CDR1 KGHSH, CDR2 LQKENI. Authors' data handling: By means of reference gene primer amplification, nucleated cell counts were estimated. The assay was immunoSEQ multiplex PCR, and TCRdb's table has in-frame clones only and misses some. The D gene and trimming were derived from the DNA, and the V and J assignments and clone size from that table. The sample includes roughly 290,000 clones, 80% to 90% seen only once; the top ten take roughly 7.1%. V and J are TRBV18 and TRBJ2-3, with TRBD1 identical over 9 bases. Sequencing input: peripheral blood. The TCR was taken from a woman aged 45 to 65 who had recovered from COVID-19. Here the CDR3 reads CASSRIQGADTQYF. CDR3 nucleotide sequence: TGTGCCAGCTCACGCATACAGGGGGCCGATACGCAGTATTTT. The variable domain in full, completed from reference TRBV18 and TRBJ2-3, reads NAGVMQNPRHLVRRRGQEARLRCSPMKGHSHVYWYRQLPEEGLKFMVYLQKENIIDESGMPKERFSAEFPKEGPSILRIQQVVRGDSAAYFCASSRIQGADTQYFGPGTRLTVL.